This T cell receptor (beta chain) originates from a study of shared clonotypes between healthy human individuals. Study as a whole: For every donor, three CD4 naive, three CD4 memory, two CD8 naive and one CD8 memory plates were used. Study-wide results and limits: On the whole, naive subsets had larger estimated richness than memory subsets had. Rarefaction gave evidence that sorted-subset sequencing remained incomplete despite large depth.

Naive CD8 cells comprised CD45RO-negative, CCR7-positively selected cells, excluding terminally differentiated effector memory CD45RA+ cells. In its sample, this clone was seen once. Its antigen is not known. Trimming cost V 7 bases and J 4 bases, with 18 bases left between them. The CDR3 spans 15 residues. Per the germline V gene, CDR1 is PRHDT and CDR2 is FYEKMQ (reference sequence). Repertoires were generated with immunoSEQ multiplex PCR, while TCRdb's copy carries only in-frame clones and drops some. The sample shows approximately 2,000,000 clones, just under 95% of them seen only once. The sample consisted of naive CD8+ T cells from PBMCs. The source is a man between 18 and 35 years old in good health. Some clones in this sample may be carry-over from other donors' samples. The rearrangement joins TRBV13 to TRBJ2-3; D is possibly TRBD1 (6 bases). CDR3 region: CASTVPGQTSDTQYF. The CDR3 nucleotides are TGTGCCAGCACAGTCCCCGGACAGACTTCAGATACGCAGTATTTT.